Listed here is a single T cell receptor (beta chain). This clonotype was recorded at least ten times. The clone's antigen remains unknown. No per-base quality is available; no much larger clone lies one base away. The CDR3 goes from the cysteine to the phenylalanine over 14 residues. The CDR3 DNA has 42 bases and is translated from base 1. The library was built by means of PCR. Sequencing was carried out with an Illumina HiSeq 2000. TCRdb applied fastp at Q25 and MiXCR to the public reads, then kept only in-frame beta chains. Identical CDR3 protein sequences are pooled into one entry, listed with their most common genes and DNA. The sample table holds just over 20,000 distinct CDR3 sequences, of which 35% to 45% were seen once. Of the sample, around an eighth is held by the ten largest clones. The data belong to a study of tumor-infiltrating lymphocytes in oesophageal squamous cell carcinoma (dated by TCRdb to the mid-2010s).

The specimen was esophageal tumor tissue. The rearrangement joined TRBV12-3 or TRBV12-4 to TRBJ2-1; TRBD2 matches 7 bases in the middle. The closer fit of TRBJ2-7 to the DNA end suggests the J call may be wrong. The origin of this receptor is a male donor with esophageal squamous cell carcinoma. The nucleotides read TGTGCCAGCCAAGCGGGGTTCTCCTACAATGAGCAGTACTTC. It is translated as CASQAGFSYNEQYF.